The clone carrying this T cell receptor beta chain was observed a handful of times. In TCRdb, the RT-PCR reads were re-called with MiXCR into one record per CDR3 protein. In the table there are 650,000 to 800,000 distinct CDR3 sequences, over 12% of which are singletons. Trimming stripped 0 bases from V and 7 bases from J, with 19 bases between. Germline lookup yields CDR1 SGHVS and CDR2 FNYEAQ. The CDR3 length is 16 residues. This sequence originates from a female donor in good health, serving as a healthy control. The genes are TRBV7-6 and TRBJ2-7; TRBD1 is a possible D gene (6 bases). The source material was memory CD4+ T cells from blood. The CDR3 protein is CASSLASGALSREQYF. DNA for the CDR3: TGTGCCAGCAGCTTAGCGTCAGGGGCCCTGTCGAGAGAGCAGTACTTC. The complete variable domain, with remaining parts taken from reference TRBV7-6 and TRBJ2-7, reads GAGVSQSPRYKVTKRGQDVALRCDPISGHVSLYWYRQALGQGPEFLTYFNYEAQQDKSGLPNDRFSAERPEGSISTLTIQRTEQRDSAMYRCASSLASGALSREQYFGPGTRLTVT.